This section outlines one TCR beta chain sequence together with its context. Its antigen is unidentified. This entry comes from a study of blood T cells in healthy people across ages. The study's findings and limits: It was the long-lived donors that had more naive CD4+ cells and higher diversity than aged donors.

A second about 6 to 12 cycle PCR used barcoded and J-beta primers. Each TCR beta cDNA got a 12-nucleotide random molecular identifier. TCRdb reprocessed the 5' RACE reads with MiXCR, giving one entry per CDR3 protein. The profile shows roughly 1,800,000 distinct CDR3 sequences, less than 50% of them singletons. The germline V gene has CDR1 MNHNS and CDR2 SASEGT. The CDR3 loop spans 15 amino acids. The source of this sequence is a woman in her 40s in good health. This chain connects TRBV6-1 to TRBJ2-4; maybe TRBD1 (6 bases). The J call may be wrong; the DNA end is better matched by TRBJ2-7. What was sequenced was blood. The CDR3 region is CASSLYRDISGEQYF. The CDR3 DNA reads TGTGCCAGCAGTCTCTACCGGGACATATCGGGCGAGCAGTACTTC.